This TCR beta chain was retrieved from a study of T cells in Graves' hyperthyroidism and ophthalmopathy. Study-wide results and limits: Blood shared most expanded thyroid clonotypes above 0.001. Ophthalmopathy could be told apart from stable hyperthyroidism with a 13 V-J model.

Inclusion characteristics of ophthalmopathy patients comprised a Clinical Activity Score of at least 3, a NOSPECS grade of at least 4, and duration under 3 months. Cells are PBMCs isolated from about 10 ml of fresh blood. Amplified regions were TCR beta CDR3 sequences from RNA transcripts. HTBI primers were the set used in a first-round RT-PCR of the TCR CDR3. MiXCR was run by TCRdb on the multiplex PCR reads, yielding one entry per CDR3 protein. Of fewer than 650,000 distinct CDR3 sequences detected, approximately 14% appear once; the ten largest clones hold roughly 4.3%. This clonotype was recorded many times. The antigen remains unidentified. Looked up from germline, CDR1 is LNHDA and CDR2 is SQIVND (reference sequence). The CDR3 extends over 16 amino acids. V lost 1 base, J lost 4 bases, and 6 bases stayed unmatched.

The specimen sequenced was blood. The chain recombines TRBV19 with TRBJ2-2; TRBD2 agrees at 7 bases. The clonotype comes from a woman in her 40s with Graves' ophthalmopathy. The CDR3, as DNA: TGTGCCAGTAGTATAGCGGGAGGCGCGAGCACCGGGGAGCTGTTTTTT. Amino acids: CASSIAGGASTGELFF.